One T cell receptor beta chain is described in this entry. Its antigen is unknown. The sample originates from a study of shared clonotypes between healthy human individuals. Study results and limitations: Rarefaction demonstrated incomplete sorted-subset sequencing despite large depth. Only a few donors were included, so the genetic and exposure-history diversity represented was limited.

V was pared by 4 bases and J by 2 bases, with 5 bases of the junction left unmatched. The CDR3 is 16 residues long. Germline V gene data show CDR1 as SGHDT and CDR2 as YYEEEE. The assay was carried out at the deep level. Using immunoSEQ multiplex PCR, the repertoire was profiled, and TCRdb retains in-frame clones only, with some absent. The table includes approximately 2.5 million clones, 93% detected once. Sequencing used naive CD4+ T cells from PBMCs. As to subset: CD45RA+ positively selected. The J gene is TRBJ1-4, the V gene TRBV5-6; 10 positions agree with TRBD1. The sequence was collected from a man aged 18 to 29 in good health. Some clones in this sample may be carry-over from other donors' samples. For the CDR3, the DNA is TGTGCCAGCAGCGGGGACAGGGGTGCGACTAATGAAAAACTGTTTTTT. Amino acids: CASSGDRGATNEKLFF.